This TCR beta chain stems from a study of OX40 agonist ivuxolimab in advanced cancers. Germline trimming cut 6 bases from V and 5 bases from J; bases unmatched to any gene: 8. This CDR3 is 14 amino acids long. Germline V gene lookup returns CDR1 MGHDK and CDR2 SYGVNS. Clones were sequenced by immunoSEQ multiplex PCR, and TCRdb holds only the in-frame ones, with some missing. In the table there are roughly 20,000 clones, 70% to 90% of which are singletons. Autoimmune disease history or systemic immunosuppression led to patient exclusion. The source material was CD4+ or CD8+ T cells sorted from blood, sampled in a trial of the OX40 agonist ivuxolimab. The chain combines TRBV25-1 with TRBJ2-7; 9 nucleotides agree with TRBD1. The TCR sequence derives from an adult with an advanced solid tumor such as melanoma, head and neck, liver or kidney cancer. CDR3 loop: CASSLDRGKDEQYF. The CDR3 region has the DNA TGTGCCAGCAGCCTAGACAGGGGGAAGGACGAGCAGTACTTC.